This TCR beta chain comes out of a study of technical replicates of blood from a handful of donors. Repertoires were generated with immunoSEQ multiplex PCR, while TCRdb's copy carries only in-frame clones and drops some. The sample lists 80,000 to 95,000 clones, about 94% occurring once. This sequence originates from a human donor in good health. The material sequenced was T cells isolated from PBMCs.

The CDR3 is CASISAGGPLEQFF. The CDR3 nucleotides read TGTGCCAGCATATCAGCGGGAGGGCCTTTAGAGCAGTTCTTC. The rearrangement uses TRBV6-1 and TRBJ2-1; 10 nucleotides match TRBD2. From germline, CDR1 is MNHNS and CDR2 SASEGT. This CDR3 is built from 14 residues. V shed 7 bases and J 10 bases; nucleotides not matched to a gene: 10.